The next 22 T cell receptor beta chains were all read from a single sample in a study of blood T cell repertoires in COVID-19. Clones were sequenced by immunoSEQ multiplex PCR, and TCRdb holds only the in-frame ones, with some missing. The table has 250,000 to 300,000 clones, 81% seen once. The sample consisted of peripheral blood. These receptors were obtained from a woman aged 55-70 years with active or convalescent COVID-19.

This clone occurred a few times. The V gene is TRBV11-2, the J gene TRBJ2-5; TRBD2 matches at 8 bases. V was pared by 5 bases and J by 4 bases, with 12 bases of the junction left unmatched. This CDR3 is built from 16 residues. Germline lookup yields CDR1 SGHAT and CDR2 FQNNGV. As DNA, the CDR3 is TGTGCCAGCAGCGACGGGACTAGAACTTGGAGAGAGACCCAGTACTTC. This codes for CASSDGTRTWRETQYF.

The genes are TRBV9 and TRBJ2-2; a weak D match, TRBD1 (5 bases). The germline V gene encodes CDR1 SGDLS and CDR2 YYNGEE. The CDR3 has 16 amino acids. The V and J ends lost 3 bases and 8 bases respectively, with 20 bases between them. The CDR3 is CASSGPGDAGMGELFF. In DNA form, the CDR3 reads TGTGCCAGCAGCGGACCTGGGGATGCAGGGATGGGGGAGCTGTTTTTT.

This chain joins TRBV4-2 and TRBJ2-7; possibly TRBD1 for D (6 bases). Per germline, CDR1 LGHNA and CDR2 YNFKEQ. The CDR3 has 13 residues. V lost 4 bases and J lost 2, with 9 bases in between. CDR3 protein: CASSLRGAYEQYF. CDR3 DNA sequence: TGTGCCAGCAGCCTCAGGGGAGCCTACGAGCAGTACTTC.

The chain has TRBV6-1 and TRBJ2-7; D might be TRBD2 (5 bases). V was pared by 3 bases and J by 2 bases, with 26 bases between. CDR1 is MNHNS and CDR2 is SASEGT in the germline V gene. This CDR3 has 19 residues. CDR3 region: CASSDRVSFRAADTYEQYF. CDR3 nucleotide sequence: TGTGCCAGCAGTGATCGAGTCTCTTTTCGAGCGGCCGACACCTACGAGCAGTACTTC.

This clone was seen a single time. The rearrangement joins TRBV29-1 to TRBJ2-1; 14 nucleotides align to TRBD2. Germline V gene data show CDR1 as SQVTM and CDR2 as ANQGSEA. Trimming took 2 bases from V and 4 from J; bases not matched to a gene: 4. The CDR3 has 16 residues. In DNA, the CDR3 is TGCAGCGTTGAAAAGGGACTAGCGGGGGTTTACAATGAGCAGTTCTTC. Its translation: CSVEKGLAGVYNEQFF.

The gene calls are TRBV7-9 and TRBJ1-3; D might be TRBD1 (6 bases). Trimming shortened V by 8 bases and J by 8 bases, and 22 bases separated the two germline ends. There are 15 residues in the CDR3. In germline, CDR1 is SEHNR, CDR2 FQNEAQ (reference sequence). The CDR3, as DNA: TGTGCCAGCCGGAGGCCGGGACACCGCCTGGACACCATATATTTT. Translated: CASRRPGHRLDTIYF.

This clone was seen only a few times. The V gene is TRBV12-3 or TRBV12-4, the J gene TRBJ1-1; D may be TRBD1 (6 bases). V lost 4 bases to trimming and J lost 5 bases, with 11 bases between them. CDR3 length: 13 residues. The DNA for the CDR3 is TGTGCCAGCAGTTCATTAGGGGGAACTGAAGCTTTCTTT. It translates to CASSSLGGTEAFF.

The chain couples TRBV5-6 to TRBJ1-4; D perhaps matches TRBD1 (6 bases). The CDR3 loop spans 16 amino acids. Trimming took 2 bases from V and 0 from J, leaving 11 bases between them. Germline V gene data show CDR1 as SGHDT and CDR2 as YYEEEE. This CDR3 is CASSFRGPTTNEKLFF. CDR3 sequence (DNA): TGTGCCAGCAGCTTCAGGGGTCCGACAACTAATGAAAAACTGTTTTTT.

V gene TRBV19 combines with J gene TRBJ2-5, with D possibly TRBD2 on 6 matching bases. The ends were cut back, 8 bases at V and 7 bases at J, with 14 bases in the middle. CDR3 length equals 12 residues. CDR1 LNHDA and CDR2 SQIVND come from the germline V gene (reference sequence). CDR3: CASPHPRGTQYF. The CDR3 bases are TGTGCCAGTCCTCACCCGCGGGGGACCCAGTACTTC.

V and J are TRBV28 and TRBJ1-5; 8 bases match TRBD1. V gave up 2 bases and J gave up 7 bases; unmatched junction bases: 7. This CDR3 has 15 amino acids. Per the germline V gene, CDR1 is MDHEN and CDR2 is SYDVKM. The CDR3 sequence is CASSLVDRDGQPQHF. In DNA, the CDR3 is TGTGCCAGCAGTTTAGTGGACAGGGACGGCCAGCCCCAGCATTTT.

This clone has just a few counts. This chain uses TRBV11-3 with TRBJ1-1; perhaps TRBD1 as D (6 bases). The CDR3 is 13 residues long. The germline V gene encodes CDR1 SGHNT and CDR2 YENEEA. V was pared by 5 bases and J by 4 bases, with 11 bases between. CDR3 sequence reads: CASSLGQRTEAFF. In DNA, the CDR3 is TGTGCCAGCAGCCTCGGACAGCGCACTGAAGCTTTCTTT.

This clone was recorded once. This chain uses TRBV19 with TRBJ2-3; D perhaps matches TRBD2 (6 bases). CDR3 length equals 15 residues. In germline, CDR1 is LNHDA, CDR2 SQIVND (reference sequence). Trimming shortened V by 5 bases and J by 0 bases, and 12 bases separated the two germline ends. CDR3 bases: TGTGCCAGTAGTGATCAACGGGGGAGCACAGATACGCAGTATTTT. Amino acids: CASSDQRGSTDTQYF. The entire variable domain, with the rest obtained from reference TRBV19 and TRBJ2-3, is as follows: DGGITQSPKYLFRKEGQNVTLSCEQNLNHDAMYWYRQDPGQGLRLIYYSQIVNDFQKGDIAEGYSVSREKKESFPLTVTSAQKNPTAFYLCASSDQRGSTDTQYFGPGTRLTVL.

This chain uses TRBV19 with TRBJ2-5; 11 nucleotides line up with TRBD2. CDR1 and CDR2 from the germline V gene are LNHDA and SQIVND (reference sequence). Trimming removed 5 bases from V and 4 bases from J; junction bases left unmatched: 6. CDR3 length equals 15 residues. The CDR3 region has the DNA TGTGCCAGTAGTGCGCTAGCGGGGGGCCCAGAGACCCAGTACTTC. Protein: CASSALAGGPETQYF.

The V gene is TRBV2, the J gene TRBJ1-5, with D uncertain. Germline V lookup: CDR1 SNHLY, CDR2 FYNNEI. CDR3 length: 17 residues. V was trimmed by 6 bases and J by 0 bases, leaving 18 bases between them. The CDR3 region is CASRGLGGLYSNQPQHF. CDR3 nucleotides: TGTGCCAGCAGGGGATTGGGCGGACTATATAGCAATCAGCCCCAGCATTTT.

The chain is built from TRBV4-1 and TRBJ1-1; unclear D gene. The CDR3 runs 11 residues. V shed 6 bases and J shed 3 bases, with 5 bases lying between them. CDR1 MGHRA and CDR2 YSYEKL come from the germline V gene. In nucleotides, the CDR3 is TGCGCCAGCAGTCATGACACTGAAGCTTTCTTT. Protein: CASSHDTEAFF.

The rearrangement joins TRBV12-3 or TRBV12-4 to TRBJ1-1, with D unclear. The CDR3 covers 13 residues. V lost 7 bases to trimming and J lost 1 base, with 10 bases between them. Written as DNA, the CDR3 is TGTGCCAGCATTTGGGGAGCGAACACTGAAGCTTTCTTT. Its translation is CASIWGANTEAFF.

CDR3 in amino acids: CASGRQGHGEQFF. The CDR3 nucleotides read TGTGCCAGCGGCCGACAGGGGCACGGTGAGCAGTTCTTC. The chain carries TRBV2 and TRBJ2-1; 8 bases map to TRBD1. CDR3 length equals 13 residues. CDR1 is SNHLY and CDR2 is FYNNEI in the germline V gene. V lost 8 bases, J lost 9 bases, and 9 bases stayed unmatched.

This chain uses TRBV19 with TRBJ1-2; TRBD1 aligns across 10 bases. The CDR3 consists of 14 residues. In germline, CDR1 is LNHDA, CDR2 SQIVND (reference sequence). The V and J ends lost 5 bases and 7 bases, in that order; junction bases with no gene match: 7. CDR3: CASSSGTGAFGYTF. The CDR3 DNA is TGTGCCAGTAGTTCCGGGACAGGGGCGTTTGGCTACACCTTC.

The chain's CDR3 is CASSATKGRYEQYF. In DNA form, the CDR3 reads TGTGCCAGCAGCGCCACCAAGGGGAGGTACGAGCAGTACTTC. J is TRBJ2-7 and V is TRBV9; weak D call: TRBD2 (6 bases). V was cut by 3 bases and J by 4 bases, with 14 bases left in between. Germline CDR1 and CDR2: SGDLS and YYNGEE. CDR3 length equals 14 residues.

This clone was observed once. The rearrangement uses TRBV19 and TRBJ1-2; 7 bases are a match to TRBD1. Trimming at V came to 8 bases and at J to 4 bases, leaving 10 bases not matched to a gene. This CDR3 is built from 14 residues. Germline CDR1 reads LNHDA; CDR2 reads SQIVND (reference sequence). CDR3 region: CASSLDRVGYGYTF. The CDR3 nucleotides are TGTGCCAGTTCTTTAGACAGGGTTGGCTATGGCTACACCTTC.

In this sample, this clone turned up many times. This chain's CDR3 is CASSLVPGDGTEAFF. The CDR3 bases are TGTGCCAGCAGCTTAGTGCCAGGGGATGGTACTGAAGCTTTCTTT. The genes are TRBV7-2 and TRBJ1-1; D is perhaps TRBD1 (6 bases). Trimming pared 1 base from V and 5 bases from J, leaving 14 bases between. The CDR3 extends over 15 amino acids. Germline loops: CDR1 SGHTA, CDR2 FQGNSA.

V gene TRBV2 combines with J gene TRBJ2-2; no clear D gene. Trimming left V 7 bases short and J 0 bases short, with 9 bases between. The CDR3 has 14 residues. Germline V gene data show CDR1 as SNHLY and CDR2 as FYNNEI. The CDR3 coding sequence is TGTGCCAGCAATTGGAGTCCGAACACCGGGGAGCTGTTTTTT. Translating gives CASNWSPNTGELFF.